These 10 T cell receptor beta chains were all obtained from the same sample, sequenced in a study of cytomegalovirus exposure and HLA in healthy donors. PCR employed 60 Vbeta and 13 Jbeta primers. Sequencing used immunoSEQ multiplex PCR; TCRdb keeps in-frame clones, though not all of them. The data show 150,000 to 200,000 clones, approximately 85% seen once. The sample comprised PBMCs. Source of these receptors: a man aged 18 to 29 in good health and CMV-seropositive.

The chain combines TRBV7-9 with TRBJ1-5; possibly TRBD1 for D (5 bases). CDR3 length equals 15 residues. From germline, CDR1 is SEHNR and CDR2 FQNEAQ (reference sequence). The V and J ends lost 5 bases and 2 bases respectively, with 13 bases between them. The CDR3 nucleotides are TGTGCCAGCAGCCCCTACGGGGGAGGCAATCAGCCCCAGCATTTT. The encoded protein is CASSPYGGGNQPQHF.

The chain couples TRBV5-6 to TRBJ1-2; D is ambiguous. Trimming removed 2 bases from V and 0 bases from J, with 20 bases in between. Germline values: CDR1 SGHDT, CDR2 YYEEEE. CDR3 size: 18 residues. Here the CDR3 reads CASSFLILVADANYGYTF. In nucleotides, the CDR3 is TGTGCCAGCAGCTTTTTAATTTTGGTTGCAGATGCTAACTATGGCTACACCTTC.

The rearrangement joins TRBV5-6 to TRBJ2-1; 12 bases agree with TRBD2. Germline V lookup: CDR1 SGHDT, CDR2 YYEEEE. J lost 4 bases, V lost 6 bases, and 5 bases had no gene match. This CDR3 has 15 residues. For the CDR3, the DNA is TGTGCCAGCAAACTAGCGGGGGGCCGGTACAATGAGCAGTTCTTC. It specifies CASKLAGGRYNEQFF.

This chain links TRBV27 with TRBJ2-7; no clear D. CDR1 is MNHEY and CDR2 is SMNVEV in the germline V gene (reference sequence). The ends were cut back, 4 bases at V and 4 bases at J, with 8 bases in the middle. The CDR3 extends over 12 amino acids. The CDR3 DNA reads TGTGCCAGCAGTTCCCCAGGATACGAGCAGTACTTC. Encoded protein: CASSSPGYEQYF.

CDR3 in amino acids: CASSSAGTTVYEQYF. The CDR3 coding sequence is TGTGCCAGCAGCTCAGCCGGGACTACCGTCTACGAGCAGTACTTC. This chain links TRBV7-9 with TRBJ2-7, with 7 bases that match TRBD2. Per the germline V gene, CDR1 is SEHNR and CDR2 is FQNEAQ (reference sequence). The CDR3 has 15 amino acids. Losses at the gene ends were 4 bases for V and 3 bases for J; bases not matched to a gene: 9.

The chain links TRBV6-1 to TRBJ1-2; the match to TRBD1 covers 8 bases. Trimming at V came to 0 bases and at J to 6 bases, leaving 9 bases not matched to a gene. This CDR3 comprises 16 residues. CDR1 and CDR2 from the germline V gene are MNHNS and SASEGT. The CDR3 nucleotides read TGTGCCAGCAGTGAAGCCCCGGGGTGGACAGGGAATGGCTACACCTTC. Its protein product is CASSEAPGWTGNGYTF.

In regard to this clone: A read error may produce the germline difference seen at one junction end. The chain is built from TRBV7-9 and TRBJ2-5, with unresolved D. This CDR3 has 12 amino acids. Germline-derived CDR1 and CDR2 are SEHNR and FQNEAQ (reference sequence). CDR3: CSSSSSMETQYF. CDR3 in DNA: TGTTCCAGCAGCTCTTCTATGGAGACCCAGTACTTC. Supplemented by reference TRBV7-9 and TRBJ2-5, the full variable domain reads DTGVSQNPRHKITKRGQNVTFRCDPISEHNRLYWYRQTLGQGPEFLTYFQNEAQLEKSRLLSDRFSAERPKGSFSTLEIQRTEQGDSAMYLCSSSSSMETQYFGPGTRLLVL.

This chain joins TRBV19 and TRBJ2-2; D perhaps matches TRBD1 (5 bases). V was cut by 4 bases and J by 1 base, with 7 bases left in between. CDR3 length: 14 residues. Germline assignment: CDR1 LNHDA and CDR2 SQIVND (reference sequence). The CDR3 region has the DNA TGTGCCAGTAGTAGAGACAGGAACACCGGGGAGCTGTTTTTT. This translates into CASSRDRNTGELFF.

CDR3 sequence: CASSLGRWRGTSYEQYF. The CDR3 DNA reads as TGTGCCAGCAGCTTAGGAAGATGGAGGGGTACTTCCTACGAGCAGTACTTC. The rearrangement joins TRBV7-4 to TRBJ2-7, with a tentative D call TRBD2 (6 bases). Germline lookup yields CDR1 SGHVT and CDR2 SQSDAQ. V lost 1 base and J 1 base, leaving 17 bases between the germline ends. The CDR3 loop spans 17 amino acids.

The J gene is TRBJ1-3, the V gene TRBV27; tentative D call: TRBD1 (6 bases). CDR1 and CDR2 (germline): MNHEY, SMNVEV (reference sequence). The V and J ends lost 10 bases and 2 bases respectively, with 12 bases between them. The CDR3 has 13 residues. As DNA, the CDR3 is TGTGCCAAAAAAACAGGGACTGGAAACACCATATATTTT. Encoded protein: CAKKTGTGNTIYF.